This passage covers 22 T cell receptor beta chains from one sample sequenced in a study of CD8+ T cells in alopecia areata. Reverse transcription of extracted RNA yielded cDNA, which provided the sequencing template. Sequencing used immunoSEQ multiplex PCR; TCRdb keeps in-frame clones, though not all of them. This sample has 120,000 or so clones, with approximately 53% found just once. Sequencing used CD4+ T cells sorted from blood, obtained at week 0. All receptors derive from a human donor with alopecia areata.

On this clone: This CDR3 is missing its conserved last phenylalanine or tryptophan, likely due to a read error. The limits of the CDR3 on the DNA are not certain, so only TCRdb's listed CDR3 is given. The rearrangement joins TRBV7-2 to TRBJ1-1; TRBD1, as called in the table, went unchecked against the DNA. The CDR3 has 13 amino acids, counting both end residues. CDR1 and CDR2 from the germline V gene are SGHTA and FQGNSA. CDR3 region: CASSLAGPAIFWI.

As DNA, the CDR3 is TGTGCCAGCAGCTCACAGGGGGCTGGGGTCACTGAAGCTTTCTTT. It codes for CASSSQGAGVTEAFF. This rearrangement joins TRBV7-9 to TRBJ1-1; 9 bases match TRBD1. The CDR3 runs to 15 residues. Germline trimming cut 4 bases from V and 4 bases from J; bases unmatched to any gene: 7. CDR1 SEHNR and CDR2 FQNEAQ come from the germline V gene (reference sequence).

This clone was seen a few times. The V gene is TRBV7-9, the J gene TRBJ1-5, with 10 bases lining up with TRBD1. The CDR3 extends over 17 amino acids. Germline V lookup: CDR1 SEHNR, CDR2 FQNEAQ (reference sequence). Trimming took 1 base from V and 4 from J; bases not matched to a gene: 7. The CDR3 region is CASSLVKGDRGNQPQHF. DNA for the CDR3: TGTGCCAGCAGCTTAGTGAAAGGGGACAGGGGAAATCAGCCCCAGCATTTT.

This chain links TRBV19 with TRBJ2-5; tentative D call: TRBD2 (5 bases). V shed 5 bases and J shed 5 bases, with 15 bases lying between them. This CDR3 spans 14 amino acids. Germline assignment: CDR1 LNHDA and CDR2 SQIVND (reference sequence). CDR3 nucleotide sequence: TGTGCCAGTAGTCCCGGACGTTGGGAGGAGACCCAGTACTTC. Its translation: CASSPGRWEETQYF.

V gene TRBV7-8 combines with J gene TRBJ2-5, with a tentative D call TRBD2 (5 bases). This CDR3 has 15 residues. CDR1 and CDR2 from the germline V gene are SGHVS and FQNEAQ. The V gene lost 2 bases and the J gene lost 2 bases, with 12 bases spanning the gap. The CDR3 DNA is TGTGCCAGCAGCTTAATGGGGAGCGGACAAGAGACCCAGTACTTC. Protein product: CASSLMGSGQETQYF.

The CDR3 DNA follows: TGTGCCAGCACCCCGAATTCGGGAGATACGCAGTATTTT. Encoded protein: CASTPNSGDTQYF. The J gene is TRBJ2-3, the V gene TRBV9; D uncertain. V lost 6 bases to trimming and J lost 5 bases, with 13 bases between them. The CDR3 totals 13 residues. Germline CDR1 SGDLS, CDR2 YYNGEE.

The chain has TRBV5-1 and TRBJ1-1, with D perhaps matching TRBD1 (6 bases). Trimming left V 5 bases short and J 1 base short, with 9 bases between. The germline V gene encodes CDR1 SGHRS and CDR2 YFSETQ. The length of the CDR3 is 13 residues. The CDR3: CASRTGRNTEAFF. The CDR3 coding sequence is TGCGCCAGCAGAACAGGGAGGAACACTGAAGCTTTCTTT. Full variable domain (outside the CDR3, taken from reference TRBV5-1 and TRBJ1-1): KAGVTQTPRYLIKTRGQQVTLSCSPISGHRSVSWYQQTPGQGLQFLFEYFSETQRNKGNFPGRFSGRQFSNSRSEMNVSTLELGDSALYLCASRTGRNTEAFFGQGTRLTVV.

In this sample, this clone turned up a few times. The rearrangement uses TRBV29-1 and TRBJ1-1, with D tentatively TRBD1 (6 bases). This CDR3 is built from 13 residues. Germline assignment: CDR1 SQVTM and CDR2 ANQGSEA. Trimming removed 3 bases from V and 2 bases from J, with 10 bases in between. CDR3 DNA: TGCAGCGTTGAGGCCGGGGGCAACACTGAAGCTTTCTTT. Its protein product is CSVEAGGNTEAFF.

The rearrangement links TRBV5-1 to TRBJ1-1; TRBD1 agrees at 8 bases. J gave up 0 bases and V 3 bases, and 1 base lay outside the gene matches. Germline lookup yields CDR1 SGHRS and CDR2 YFSETQ. The CDR3 loop spans 14 amino acids. The CDR3 loop reads CASSWDRLNTEAFF. The CDR3 DNA follows: TGCGCCAGCAGCTGGGACAGGCTGAACACTGAAGCTTTCTTT.

The J gene is TRBJ1-5, the V gene TRBV29-1; the D gene is possibly TRBD1 (6 bases). The CDR3 loop spans 13 amino acids. Trimming cost V 4 bases and J 4 bases, with 11 bases left between them. Per the germline V gene, CDR1 is SQVTM and CDR2 is ANQGSEA. CDR3: CSVVQGMNQPQHF. The CDR3 DNA sequence: TGCAGCGTTGTGCAGGGGATGAATCAGCCCCAGCATTTT.

This clone showed up just a few times. The rearrangement links TRBV5-1 to TRBJ2-5; tentative D call: TRBD2 (5 bases). CDR1 and CDR2 (germline): SGHRS, YFSETQ. Trimming cost V 0 bases and J 2 bases, with 11 bases left between them. The CDR3 is 15 residues long. The CDR3 sequence is CASSLGAGYQETQYF. In DNA form, the CDR3 reads TGCGCCAGCAGCTTGGGGGCGGGTTATCAAGAGACCCAGTACTTC.

This clone was seen more than once but under ten times. The genes are TRBV18 and TRBJ2-2; no clear D gene. The CDR3 sequence is 12 residues long. V lost 3 bases and J 4 bases, leaving 3 bases between the germline ends. Looked up from germline, CDR1 is KGHSH and CDR2 is LQKENI. CDR3 in amino acids: CASSPFTGELFF. As DNA, the CDR3 is TGTGCCAGCTCACCGTTCACCGGGGAGCTGTTTTTT.

The V gene is TRBV5-1, the J gene TRBJ2-3; no clear D. Trimming shortened V by 0 bases and J by 7 bases, and 15 bases separated the two germline ends. The CDR3 loop spans 15 amino acids. From germline, CDR1 is SGHRS and CDR2 YFSETQ. The CDR3, as DNA: TGCGCCAGCAGCTTGGAAAGTCGGGCAGCTTATACGCAGTATTTT. It specifies CASSLESRAAYTQYF.

This clone was seen a single time. The chain carries TRBV7-8 and TRBJ2-7; D may be TRBD2 (5 bases). From germline, CDR1 is SGHVS and CDR2 FQNEAQ. CDR3 length equals 12 residues. Trimming shortened V by 3 bases and J by 2 bases, and 5 bases separated the two germline ends. CDR3 loop: CASSFGTYEQYF. CDR3 coding DNA: TGTGCCAGCAGCTTCGGGACCTACGAGCAGTACTTC.

The chain's CDR3 is CASMGGLRDQPYNEQFF. CDR3 bases: TGTGCCAGCATGGGGGGATTACGGGACCAGCCATACAATGAGCAGTTCTTC. V usage is TRBV27 and J usage is TRBJ2-1, with D perhaps matching TRBD2 (6 bases). Germline values: CDR1 MNHEY, CDR2 SMNVEV (reference sequence). The CDR3 has 17 amino acids. Trimming cost V 7 bases and J 4 bases, with 23 bases left between them.

The V and J genes are TRBV7-8 and TRBJ1-1; D unresolved. V lost 6 bases to trimming and J lost 10 bases, with 21 bases between them. Germline CDR1 and CDR2: SGHVS and FQNEAQ. There are 14 residues in the CDR3. The CDR3 nucleotides read TGTGCCAGCAGACCTAGGTCCCCCGGGGTGGCAGCTTTCTTT. It translates to CASRPRSPGVAAFF. The full variable domain, with the rest looked up from reference TRBV7-8 and TRBJ1-1, is GAGVSQSPRYKVAKRGQDVALRCDPISGHVSLFWYQQALGQGPEFLTYFQNEAQLDKSGLPSDRFFAERPEGSVSTLKIQRTQQEDSAVYLCASRPRSPGVAAFFGQGTRLTVV.

The chain is built from TRBV29-1 and TRBJ1-1; D uncertain. The CDR3 spans 12 residues. Germline CDR1 and CDR2: SQVTM and ANQGSEA. V was pared by 1 base and J by 8 bases, with 11 bases between. The CDR3 sequence is CSVEGRGAEAFF. CDR3 bases: TGCAGCGTTGAAGGACGTGGCGCAGAAGCTTTCTTT.

The chain employs TRBV7-2 and TRBJ2-3; 8 bases align to TRBD2. Germline V CDR1 and CDR2: SGHTA, FQGNSA. V trimming: 3 bases; J trimming: 5 bases; junction bases outside the gene matches: 4. This CDR3 is built from 14 residues. The CDR3 spells CASSLTGGRDTQYF. The CDR3 DNA is TGTGCCAGCAGCTTGACGGGGGGGAGAGATACGCAGTATTTT.

The J gene is TRBJ1-3, the V gene TRBV25-1; D is unclear. CDR1 MGHDK and CDR2 SYGVNS come from the germline V gene. V was trimmed by 7 bases and J by 4 bases, leaving 14 bases between them. The CDR3 length is 14 residues. CDR3 region: CASTLSGRGNTIYF. CDR3 DNA: TGTGCCAGCACCTTGAGTGGGCGAGGAAACACCATATATTTT.

V gene TRBV23-1 combines with J gene TRBJ1-6; D is unresolved. TRBV23-1 is placed among ORFs of uncertain function. Deletions cut 7 bases from V and 7 bases from J, with 14 bases between. CDR3 length: 14 residues. In DNA, the CDR3 is TGCGCCAGCACCGTCCGGGATAGGAATTCACCCCTCCACTTT. Translating it yields CASTVRDRNSPLHF.

In this sample, this clone turned up a few times. This chain connects TRBV4-3 to TRBJ1-6, with TRBD1 matching 10 bases. Trimming at V came to 4 bases and at J to 14 bases, leaving 11 bases not matched to a gene. The germline CDR1 and CDR2 sequences are LGHNA and YSLEER. This CDR3 spans 15 amino acids. CDR3 loop: CASSPTGTGEFTLHF. The DNA for the CDR3 is TGCGCCAGCAGCCCTACCGGGACAGGGGAATTCACCCTCCACTTT.

The chain uses TRBV5-1 and TRBJ2-5, with TRBD1 as a possible D gene (5 bases). This CDR3 is built from 15 residues. Trimming removed 1 base from V and 1 base from J, with 11 bases in between. Per germline, CDR1 SGHRS and CDR2 YFSETQ. CDR3: CASSLSQGPQETQYF. CDR3 coding DNA: TGCGCCAGCAGCTTGTCCCAGGGCCCCCAAGAGACCCAGTACTTC.